This is a list of T cell receptor beta chains from one sample in a study of T-cell memory formation after mild COVID-19. MiXCR, applied by TCRdb to the 5' RACE reads, yields one record per CDR3 protein. The table has over 150,000 distinct CDR3 sequences, about an eighth seen once; the top ten hold 2.5% to 3.5%. The sequenced sample was PBMCs or a T cell subset sorted from them (not recorded which). These receptors were obtained from a young man who had mild COVID-19 (a few samples of this study predate the infection). Cell type and time point are not known. Each CDR3 is given without its conserved first and last residue.

v_call	j_call	cdr3_aa
TRBV5-1	TRBJ2-1	ASSPWGGNNEQF
TRBV20-1	TRBJ1-1	SARSWDAGSTEAF
TRBV7-3	TRBJ2-3	ASSLSRGDTQY
TRBV5-1	TRBJ1-2	ASSIGQEDGYT
TRBV12-3/TRBV12-4	TRBJ2-2	ASSPRVRTGELF
TRBV2	TRBJ1-2	ASVGQGNGYT
TRBV9	TRBJ2-5	ASSGRTGSQETQY
TRBV18	TRBJ1-1	ASSSTLGNTEAF
TRBV15	TRBJ2-5	ATTPGQGRNGETQY
TRBV6-6	TRBJ1-4	ASSSRQYNEKLF
TRBV6-5	TRBJ2-7	ASSTNPGLGYEQY
TRBV6-2/TRBV6-3	TRBJ2-6	ASLRGRGSGANVLT
TRBV4-1	TRBJ2-7	ASSQGLRGSSYEQY
TRBV7-2	TRBJ1-6	ASSYAAPVGSPLH
TRBV15	TRBJ1-6	ATKGNSTNSPLH
TRBV29-1	TRBJ2-3	SVQGAIGTDTQY
TRBV7-3	TRBJ2-3	ASRDGADTQY
TRBV7-2	TRBJ1-2	ASSGIEGYT
TRBV5-1	TRBJ2-5	ASSLYGVGETQY
TRBV7-2	TRBJ2-7	ASSPTGYEQY
TRBV27	TRBJ2-7	ASSYKTGGEQY
TRBV7-9	TRBJ2-3	ASSLDPLADTQY
TRBV15	TRBJ2-1	ATSKGYNEQF
TRBV6-5	TRBJ2-1	ATQLAASYNEQF
TRBV11-2	TRBJ2-3	ASSLNRGDTQY
TRBV5-5	TRBJ2-7	ASSTRTGFYEQY
TRBV7-9	TRBJ1-5	ASSFAPGPQH
TRBV30	TRBJ2-1	AWRQGWEQF
TRBV4-1	TRBJ1-3	ASSQIPTSGNTIY
TRBV7-2	TRBJ2-3	ASKTSGTDTQY
TRBV7-9	TRBJ2-3	ASSPSRFRTDTQY
TRBV20-1	TRBJ2-5	SALTGGAETQY
TRBV11-3	TRBJ2-2	ASSPDSTGELF
TRBV7-2	TRBJ2-2	ASSQTTFGPGELF
TRBV12-3/TRBV12-4	TRBJ1-1	ASSRTGGWTEAF
TRBV24-1	TRBJ1-1	ATNSGQSNTEAF
TRBV7-9	TRBJ2-2	ASSFLQSNTGELF
TRBV10-3	TRBJ2-1	AISRTGTSGNNEQF
TRBV7-9	TRBJ1-1	ASSPHRGLSRTEAF
TRBV7-9	TRBJ2-5	ASSYQVTQY
TRBV3-1	TRBJ2-1	ASSQDSPLKGQF
TRBV20-1	TRBJ2-3	SAGPGSQADTQY
TRBV7-2	TRBJ2-2	ASSLRAGELF
TRBV7-9	TRBJ2-3	ASSWDLTDTQY
TRBV5-1	TRBJ1-4	ASSNDSATNEKLF
TRBV6-2/TRBV6-3	TRBJ2-1	ASSIPSGGVLYEQF
TRBV10-1	TRBJ1-1	ASSDSGSGVAF
TRBV7-6	TRBJ1-1	ASSFSANSREAF